The clone carrying this TCR beta chain has ten or more counts. The sample is drawn from a study of identical twins. TCRdb called the 5' RACE reads again in MiXCR, with one record for every CDR3 protein. The sample yields more than 250,000 distinct CDR3 sequences, under 9.5% seen once. Germline assignment: CDR1 MNHEY and CDR2 SMNVEV (reference sequence). The ends lost 1 base at V and 8 bases at J; junction bases unmatched: 2. The CDR3 is made up of 13 amino acids. These sequences were also reported in another study, on yellow fever vaccine responses in identical twins.

The sample consisted of memory (CD45RO+) T cells sorted from blood. This TCR came from a woman aged 18-35 years in good health. The chain uses TRBV27 and TRBJ2-1, with 7 bases that match TRBD2. CDR3 sequence (DNA): TGTGCCAGCAGTTTATGGGAGGGCGATGAGCAGTTCTTC. It codes for CASSLWEGDEQFF.